The clone carrying this T cell receptor (beta chain) was observed many times. Its antigen is unidentified. This sample is drawn from a study of CD8 T cells in ankylosing spondylitis. The study's findings and limits: Reports of some motif variants in reactive arthritis synovial fluid and blood predate this one. Reports say disease-linked clones showed up significantly more in matched ankylosing spondylitis synovial fluid. Disease-linked clones were found to be CD8+ and relatively rare in peripheral blood.

One entry per CDR3 protein results from TCRdb running MiXCR on the 5' RACE reads. Counted here are 150,000 to 200,000 distinct CDR3 sequences, 11% occurring once; the ten biggest clones make up 25% to 30%. The sequencing sample was made of blood, either unsorted or a sorted T cell fraction (not recorded which). The sequence was collected from a male donor with ankylosing spondylitis or in good health (not recorded which).

In DNA, the CDR3 is TGTGCCAGCAGTGAAGGAAGAACACGCGGTGGCCAAAGAGATGGCTACACCTTC. Encoded protein: CASSEGRTRGGQRDGYTF. V usage is TRBV6-1 and J usage is TRBJ1-2; the D is unclear. Germline V lookup: CDR1 MNHNS, CDR2 SASEGT. The length of the CDR3 is 18 residues. V was cut by 1 base and J by 6 bases, with 24 bases left in between.